The sequence of this T cell receptor beta chain was determined in a study of regulatory T cells in long-lasting Graves disease. The CDR3 runs to 14 residues. The ends lost 6 bases at V and 3 bases at J; junction bases unmatched: 8. Germline CDR1 reads SGHTA; CDR2 reads FQGNSA. This clonotype has at least ten counts. Time point specified: newly diagnosed GD, antithyroid drugs for less than 3 months. PBMC-derived RNA was used for the TCR library. An endocrinology department located in Xi'an, China, was where the patients came from. The authors built TCR beta libraries using iRepertoire HTBI primers and Arm-PCR of CDR3 regions. TCRdb processed the multiplex PCR reads anew with MiXCR; each CDR3 protein has one entry. The sample holds a few hundred thousand distinct CDR3 sequences, roughly 12% seen once. This same sample was also part of a study on T cells in Graves' hyperthyroidism and ophthalmopathy. As that study records: The study used the HTBI primer set for a first-round RT-PCR of the TCR CDR3.

This specimen was peripheral blood mononuclear cells (PBMCs), taken at new diagnosis, from a patient treated with antithyroid drugs. The rearrangement joins TRBV7-2 to TRBJ2-7; TRBD1 matches at 7 bases. This TCR was sampled from a man aged 30-40 years with Graves disease. The DNA of the CDR3 is TGTGCCAGCAGACAAAGACAGGGCGGCTACGAGCAGTACTTC. Its protein is CASRQRQGGYEQYF. Based on the CDR3 plus reference TRBV7-2 and TRBJ2-7, the full variable domain is GAGVSQSPSNKVTEKGKDVELRCDPISGHTALYWYRQSLGQGLEFLIYFQGNSAPDKSGLPSDRFSAERTGGSVSTLTIQRTQQEDSAVYLCASRQRQGGYEQYFGPGTRLTVT.